These 15 T cell receptor beta chains came from one sample sequenced in a study of cytomegalovirus exposure and HLA in healthy donors. It was with 60 Vbeta and 13 Jbeta primers that the PCR ran. Libraries were prepared by immunoSEQ multiplex PCR; TCRdb keeps only in-frame clonotypes and omits some of them. The sample carries 95,000 to 150,000 clones, over 50% recorded once. Sequences were obtained from PBMCs. The origin of the receptors is a woman in her thirties or forties in good health and CMV-seropositive.

The chain couples TRBV21-1 to TRBJ1-2. TRBV21-1 is termed a pseudogene. The CDR3 sequence is 17 residues long. CDR3 DNA: TGTGCCAGCAGCAAAGACGGGGGGGGCAGTGAAGACTATGGCTACACCTTC. It translates to CASSKDGGGSEDYGYTF.

The chain couples TRBV7-3 to TRBJ2-1, with no clear D. Germline-derived CDR1 and CDR2 are SGHTA and FQGTGA. Trimming cost V 2 bases and J 8 bases, with 4 bases left between them. The CDR3 length is 11 residues. CDR3 sequence reads: CASSLSDEQFF. The CDR3 DNA sequence: TGTGCCAGCAGCTTATCGGATGAGCAGTTCTTC.

The V gene is TRBV5-1, the J gene TRBJ1-4, with D maybe TRBD1 (6 bases). The V end was cut by 0 bases, the J end by 6 bases, with 9 bases between. CDR1 and CDR2 from the germline V gene are SGHRS and YFSETQ. This CDR3 has 14 amino acids. CDR3 loop: CASSLDRVDEKLFF. The CDR3 DNA is TGCGCCAGCAGCTTGGACAGGGTTGATGAAAAACTGTTTTTT.

The genes are TRBV27 and TRBJ2-5; possible D gene TRBD1, 5 bases. The germline V gene has CDR1 MNHEY and CDR2 SMNVEV (reference sequence). CDR3 size: 14 residues. V lost 2 bases to trimming and J lost 0 bases, with 7 bases between them. The CDR3 DNA is TGTGCCAGCAGTTTAGACAGAGACCAAGAGACCCAGTACTTC. Encoded protein: CASSLDRDQETQYF.

This clone showed up just once. The V and J genes are TRBV27 and TRBJ1-1; D is ambiguous. This CDR3 is built from 17 residues. The germline V and J ends were trimmed by 9 bases and 8 bases, with 31 bases remaining between them. CDR1 and CDR2 (germline): MNHEY, SMNVEV (reference sequence). As DNA, the CDR3 is TGTGCCAGTAATCAGGTGAGGGCCCCCCTCAGACTGCGAGAAGCTTTCTTT. This gives the protein CASNQVRAPLRLREAFF.

In its sample, this clone was seen once. The J gene is TRBJ2-1, the V gene TRBV11-3; TRBD2 matches 10 bases. The length of the CDR3 is 17 residues. Trimming cost V 0 bases and J 2 bases; bases outside gene matches: 4. Germline V gene sequence: CDR1 SGHNT, CDR2 YENEEA. This CDR3 is CASSLDGLAGAYNEQFF. For the CDR3, the DNA is TGTGCCAGCAGCTTAGATGGGCTAGCGGGGGCCTACAATGAGCAGTTCTTC.

This rearrangement joins TRBV7-9 to TRBJ2-7; D gene ambiguous. The CDR3 covers 13 residues. The V end lost 7 bases, the J end lost 0 bases, and 10 bases lay between the germline ends. Germline CDR1 is SEHNR and CDR2 is FQNEAQ (reference sequence). This chain's CDR3 is CASNSDNSYEQYF. Here the CDR3 DNA reads TGTGCCAGCAACTCCGACAACTCCTACGAGCAGTACTTC.

The gene calls are TRBV11-2 and TRBJ2-5, with D maybe TRBD2 (5 bases). Germline V CDR1 and CDR2: SGHAT, FQNNGV. This CDR3 spans 16 amino acids. The V end lost 5 bases, the J end lost 2 bases, and 18 bases lay between the germline ends. In DNA, the CDR3 is TGTGCCAGCAGCCTTCCCCGGACTCGCAAGCAAGAGACCCAGTACTTC. Its protein product is CASSLPRTRKQETQYF.

This clone came up a few times. Germline is not matched at one junction end, which may reflect a read error. The V gene is TRBV19, the J gene TRBJ1-2; 9 positions match TRBD1. Germline V gene sequence: CDR1 LNHDA, CDR2 SQIVND (reference sequence). This CDR3 is built from 13 residues. The CDR3 spells CASSVQGADGYPF. In DNA form, the CDR3 reads TGTGCCAGTAGTGTACAGGGGGCGGATGGCTACCCCTTC.

The V gene is TRBV20-1, the J gene TRBJ2-1; the D gene is possibly TRBD2 (6 bases). Germline V gene data show CDR1 as DFQATT and CDR2 as SNEGSKA (reference sequence). CDR3 size: 11 residues. CDR3 loop: CCLLAHNEQFF. The CDR3 coding sequence is TGCTGCCTACTAGCCCACAATGAGCAGTTCTTC.

This clone was seen a handful of times. Written as DNA, the CDR3 is TGTGCCAGTAATCAGGGTAGCAATCAGCCCCAGCATTTT. As protein: CASNQGSNQPQHF. This chain links TRBV19 with TRBJ1-5, with TRBD1 as a possible D gene (5 bases). The CDR3 sequence is 13 residues long. Trimming shortened V by 7 bases and J by 0 bases, and 7 bases separated the two germline ends. Germline V gene sequence: CDR1 LNHDA, CDR2 SQIVND (reference sequence).

A note on this clone: Other DNA sequences in this sample translate to the same CDR3. The chain uses TRBV30 and TRBJ1-4; D gene ambiguous. The germline gives CDR1 GTSNPN, CDR2 SVGIG (reference sequence). This CDR3 is built from 13 residues. V dropped 4 bases and J dropped 8 bases, with 14 bases sitting between them. The CDR3 DNA reads TGTGCCTGGAAGGCGGGCCGACGAGAAAAACTGTTTTTT. It specifies CAWKAGRREKLFF.

This rearrangement joins TRBV2 to TRBJ2-1, with a tentative D call TRBD2 (6 bases). V lost 5 bases and J 5 bases, leaving 25 bases between the germline ends. Germline CDR1 is SNHLY and CDR2 is FYNNEI. The CDR3 has 18 residues. The CDR3 here is CASSNIRAAVGGDNEQFF. DNA of the CDR3: TGTGCCAGCAGTAATATTAGGGCAGCCGTAGGAGGGGACAATGAGCAGTTCTTC.

V gene TRBV5-6 combines with J gene TRBJ2-7; 8 bases line up with TRBD1. The CDR3 contains 17 residues. Germline CDR1 is SGHDT and CDR2 is YYEEEE. The trim removed 0 bases at V and 3 bases at J, leaving 11 bases unmatched. CDR3 bases: TGTGCCAGCAGCTTGGTTGTTAAAGGACAGGGAGGCTACGAGCAGTACTTC. Translating it yields CASSLVVKGQGGYEQYF. Looking up the rest from reference TRBV5-6 and TRBJ2-7 gives the full variable domain: DAGVTQSPTHLIKTRGQQVTLRCSPKSGHDTVSWYQQALGQGPQFIFQYYEEEERQRGNFPDRFSGHQFPNYSSELNVNALLLGDSALYLCASSLVVKGQGGYEQYFGPGTRLTVT.

The chain recombines TRBV7-2 with TRBJ2-1; D is perhaps TRBD2 (7 bases). The CDR3 totals 15 residues. V was trimmed by 5 bases and J by 6 bases, leaving 17 bases between them. From germline, CDR1 is SGHTA and CDR2 FQGNSA. Here the CDR3 reads CASSPGGGPLNEQFF. The DNA of the CDR3 is TGTGCCAGCAGCCCTGGGGGGGGGCCCCTCAATGAGCAGTTCTTC.